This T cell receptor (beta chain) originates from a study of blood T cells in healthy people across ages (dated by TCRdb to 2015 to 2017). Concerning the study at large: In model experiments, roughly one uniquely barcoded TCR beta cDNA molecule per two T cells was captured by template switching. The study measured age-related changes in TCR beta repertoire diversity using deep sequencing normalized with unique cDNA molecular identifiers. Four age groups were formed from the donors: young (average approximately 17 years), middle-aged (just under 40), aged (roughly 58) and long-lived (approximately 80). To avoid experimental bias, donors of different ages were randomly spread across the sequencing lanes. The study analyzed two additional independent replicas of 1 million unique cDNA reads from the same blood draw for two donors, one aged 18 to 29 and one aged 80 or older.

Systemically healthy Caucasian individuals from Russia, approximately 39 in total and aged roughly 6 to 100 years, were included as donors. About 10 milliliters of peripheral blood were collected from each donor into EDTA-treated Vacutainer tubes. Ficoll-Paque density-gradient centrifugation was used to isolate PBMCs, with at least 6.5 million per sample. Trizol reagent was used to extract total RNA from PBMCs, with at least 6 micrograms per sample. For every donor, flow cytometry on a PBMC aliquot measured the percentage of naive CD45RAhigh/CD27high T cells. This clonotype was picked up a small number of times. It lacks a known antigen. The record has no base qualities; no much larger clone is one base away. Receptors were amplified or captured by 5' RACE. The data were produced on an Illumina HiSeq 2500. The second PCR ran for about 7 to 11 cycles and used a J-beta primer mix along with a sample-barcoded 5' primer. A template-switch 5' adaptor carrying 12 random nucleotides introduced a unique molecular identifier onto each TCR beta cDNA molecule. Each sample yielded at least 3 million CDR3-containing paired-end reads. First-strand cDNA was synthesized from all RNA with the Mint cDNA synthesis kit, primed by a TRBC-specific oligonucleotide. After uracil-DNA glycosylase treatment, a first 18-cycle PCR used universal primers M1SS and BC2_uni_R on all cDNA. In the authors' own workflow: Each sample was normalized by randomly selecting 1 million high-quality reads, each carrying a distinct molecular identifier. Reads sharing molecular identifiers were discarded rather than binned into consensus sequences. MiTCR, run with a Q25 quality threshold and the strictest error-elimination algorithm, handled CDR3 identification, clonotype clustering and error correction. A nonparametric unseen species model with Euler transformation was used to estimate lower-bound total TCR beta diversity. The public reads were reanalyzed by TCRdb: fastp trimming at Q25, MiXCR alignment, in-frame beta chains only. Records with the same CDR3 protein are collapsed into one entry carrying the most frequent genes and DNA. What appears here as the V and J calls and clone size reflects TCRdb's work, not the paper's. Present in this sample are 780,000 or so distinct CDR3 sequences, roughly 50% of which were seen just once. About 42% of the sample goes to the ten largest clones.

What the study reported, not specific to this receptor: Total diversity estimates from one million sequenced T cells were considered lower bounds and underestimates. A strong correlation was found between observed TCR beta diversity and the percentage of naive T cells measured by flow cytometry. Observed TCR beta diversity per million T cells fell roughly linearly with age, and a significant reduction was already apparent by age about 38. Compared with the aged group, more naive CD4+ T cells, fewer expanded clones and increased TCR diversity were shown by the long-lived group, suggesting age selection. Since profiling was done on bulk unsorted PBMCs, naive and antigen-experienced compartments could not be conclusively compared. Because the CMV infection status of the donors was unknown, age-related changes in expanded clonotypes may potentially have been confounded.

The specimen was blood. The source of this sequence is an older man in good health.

In nucleotide form, the sequence is TGTGCCAGCAGTGGAGAAAACGAGCAGTACTTC. Its translation is CASSGENEQYF. Recombination connected TRBV2 to TRBJ2-4; the D gene remains uncertain. Judging by the DNA end, TRBJ2-7 fits better; the J call may be wrong. The cysteine opens and the phenylalanine closes a CDR3 of 11 amino acids. CDR3 DNA is the only sequence kept; it has 33 bases, read in frame from the first base. CDR1 SNHLY and CDR2 FYNNEI are derived from the germline V gene.